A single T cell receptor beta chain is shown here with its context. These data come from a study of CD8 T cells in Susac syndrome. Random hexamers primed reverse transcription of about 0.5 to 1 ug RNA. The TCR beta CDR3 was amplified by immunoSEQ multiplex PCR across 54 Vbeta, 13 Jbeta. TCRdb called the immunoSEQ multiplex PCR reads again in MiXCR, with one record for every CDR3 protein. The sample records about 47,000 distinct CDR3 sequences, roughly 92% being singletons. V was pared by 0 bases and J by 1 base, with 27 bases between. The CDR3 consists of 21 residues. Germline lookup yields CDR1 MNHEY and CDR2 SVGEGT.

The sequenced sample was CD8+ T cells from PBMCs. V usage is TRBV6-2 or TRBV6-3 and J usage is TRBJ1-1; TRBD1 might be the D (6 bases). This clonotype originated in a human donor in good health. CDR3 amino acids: CASSYSSEVTGALAWNTEAFF. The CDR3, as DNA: TGTGCCAGCAGTTACTCCTCCGAAGTGACAGGTGCCCTCGCGTGGAACACTGAAGCTTTCTTT.